The source of this TCR beta chain is a study of PD-1 blockade in classical Hodgkin lymphoma. General study points: Patients with a complete response exhibited baseline diversity comparable to newly diagnosed patients. In CD4+ cells, TCR diversity went up significantly by C4D1, but in CD8+ cells it did not.

With respect to this clone: The target antigen is unknown.

Germline V gene data show CDR1 as MNHNS and CDR2 as SASEGT. The CDR3 totals 11 residues. V lost 3 bases and J lost 10, with 10 bases in between. All patients relapsed after autologous stem cell transplantation, and brentuximab vedotin exposure varied. The data were produced by immunoSEQ multiplex PCR, yet TCRdb's version contains in-frame clones alone and is incomplete. The sample holds over 15,000 clones, approximately 80% seen once. J is TRBJ2-7 and V is TRBV6-1; tentatively, D is TRBD1 or TRBD2 (5 bases each). The material was peripheral blood mononuclear cells (PBMCs), obtained before the second cycle of nivolumab. The sequence was obtained from a human donor with classical Hodgkin lymphoma. The CDR3 loop is CASSEGRKQYF. The CDR3 DNA follows: TGTGCCAGCAGTGAGGGACGGAAACAGTACTTC.